The next 14 T cell receptor beta chains were all read from a single sample in a study of prognosis after radiotherapy for stage I lung cancer. TCR beta CDR3 amplification from genomic DNA was performed by two-round multiplex PCR. Round-one PCR had primers specific to each TRBV and TRBJ gene. TCRdb fed the multiplex PCR reads into MiXCR, producing one record per CDR3 protein. Counted here are approximately 51,000 distinct CDR3 sequences, 30% to 40% occurring once; the ten biggest clones make up 9.2%. This material consisted of PBMCs, taken before or after stereotactic body radiation therapy (not recorded which). The receptors originated from a donor over 45 with non-small cell lung cancer.

Only one count was recorded for this clonotype. A read error is the likely source, as a far larger clone sits one nucleotide away. The CDR3 loop reads CASSFAGGESNYGYTF. CDR3 sequence (DNA): TGTGCCAGCAGCTTTGCGGGGGGAGAAAGTAACTATGGCTACACCTTC. The V call is TRBV4-2, the J call TRBJ1-2, with a tentative D call TRBD1 (5 bases). V lost 5 bases, J lost 1 base, and 17 bases lay in between. Germline V CDR1 and CDR2: LGHNA, YNFKEQ. This CDR3 contains 16 residues.

This clonotype has more than one count but fewer than ten. The chain has TRBV2 and TRBJ2-4, with D perhaps assigned TRBD1 or TRBD2 (6 bases each). Germline V gene lookup returns CDR1 SNHLY and CDR2 FYNNEI. There are 13 residues in the CDR3. The germline V and J ends were trimmed by 3 bases and 7 bases, with 10 bases remaining between them. The CDR3 is CASSDEGGNIQYF. CDR3 bases: TGTGCCAGCAGTGATGAAGGGGGGAACATTCAGTACTTC.

Many counts were recorded for this clonotype. The V call is TRBV2, the J call TRBJ1-2; D remains unclear. The V end lost 6 bases, the J end lost 2 bases, and 10 bases lay between the germline ends. The germline V gene encodes CDR1 SNHLY and CDR2 FYNNEI. This CDR3 has 13 residues. This chain's CDR3 is CASSAGLNYGYTF. The CDR3 DNA reads TGTGCCAGCAGCGCCGGCCTAAACTATGGCTACACCTTC.

Many counts were recorded for this clonotype. J is TRBJ2-1 and V is TRBV5-6; TRBD2 matches at 9 bases. This CDR3 comprises 15 residues. Trimming took 2 bases from V and 1 from J; bases not matched to a gene: 1. Germline assignment: CDR1 SGHDT and CDR2 YYEEEE. CDR3 bases: TGTGCCAGCAGCTTTAGCGGGAGTTCCTACAATGAGCAGTTCTTC. Encoded protein: CASSFSGSSYNEQFF.

This clonotype was recorded only once. The chain combines TRBV7-2 with TRBJ2-7, with a tentative D call TRBD2 (5 bases). Germline V gene lookup returns CDR1 SGHTA and CDR2 FQGNSA. The CDR3 loop spans 13 amino acids. Trimming took 4 bases from V and 7 from J, leaving 14 bases between them. This chain's CDR3 is CASSYSKGGEQYF. The CDR3 nucleotides read TGTGCCAGCAGCTATTCAAAGGGCGGGGAGCAGTACTTC.

A word on this clonotype: One end of the junction does not line up with germline, which may come from a read error. V gene TRBV5-1 combines with J gene TRBJ2-2; the match to TRBD1 covers 10 bases. CDR3 length equals 17 residues. Germline V gene lookup returns CDR1 SGHRS and CDR2 YFSETQ. CDR3 in amino acids: CASSLDSGQGRSGEPFF. In DNA form, the CDR3 reads TGCGCCAGCAGCTTGGACTCGGGACAGGGGAGATCCGGGGAGCCGTTTTTT.

This clonotype was detected ten times or more. The chain carries TRBV7-2 and TRBJ1-2; a weak D match, TRBD1 (5 bases). Germline V CDR1 and CDR2: SGHTA, FQGNSA. V lost 1 base, J lost 8 bases, and 14 bases lay in between. This CDR3 region has 14 residues. CDR3 nucleotide sequence: TGTGCCAGCAGCTTAGGACCGACCGAGGGGGGCTACACCTTC. It yields the protein CASSLGPTEGGYTF.

V gene TRBV11-3 combines with J gene TRBJ1-3; no definite D call. CDR3 length equals 13 residues. Deletions cut 0 bases from V and 4 bases from J, with 4 bases between. From germline, CDR1 is SGHNT and CDR2 YENEEA. CDR3 bases: TGTGCCAGCAGCTTAGACAGAGGAAACACCATATATTTT. Its translation: CASSLDRGNTIYF. The entire variable domain, with the rest obtained from reference TRBV11-3 and TRBJ1-3, is as follows: EAGVVQSPRYKIIEKKQPVAFWCNPISGHNTLYWYLQNLGQGPELLIRYENEEAVDDSQLPKDRFSAERLKGVDSTLKIQPAELGDSAVYLCASSLDRGNTIYFGEGSWLTVV.

CDR3 sequence reads: CASTLGGADNTGELFF. CDR3 nucleotides: TGTGCCAGCACTCTCGGCGGGGCGGATAACACCGGGGAGCTGTTTTTT. J is TRBJ2-2 and V is TRBV7-2, with D perhaps TRBD2 (6 bases). With 7 bases removed from V and 2 bases from J, the gap between germline ends came to 17 bases. The CDR3 extends over 16 amino acids. The V gene's germline CDR1 is SGHTA and CDR2 FQGNSA.

The table lists this clonotype with many counts. In nucleotides, the CDR3 is TGTGCCACCAGTGATTCCGGGAGGGCATTAACAGATACGCAGTATTTT. Amino acid sequence: CATSDSGRALTDTQYF. The chain carries TRBV24-1 and TRBJ2-3, with 8 bases identical to TRBD2. V shed 2 bases and J 3 bases; nucleotides not matched to a gene: 6. From germline, CDR1 is KGHDR and CDR2 SFDVKD. The CDR3 contains 16 residues.

This clonotype was detected ten times or more. CDR3 bases: TGTGCCAGCAGCTTAGATTTAGCTTGGGTGACCCAGTACTTC. Encoded protein: CASSLDLAWVTQYF. The chain is built from TRBV7-2 and TRBJ2-5; D uncertain. The CDR3 loop spans 14 amino acids. Trimming took off 1 base at V and 7 bases at J, with 13 bases between the two ends. The germline CDR1 and CDR2 sequences are SGHTA and FQGNSA.

This clonotype was counted many times. The CDR3 DNA follows: TGTGCCAGCAGCTCCAGGGACAGTCTTAACTATGGCTACACCTTC. It is translated as CASSSRDSLNYGYTF. The rearrangement uses TRBV5-4 and TRBJ1-2; 7 nucleotides agree with TRBD1. V shed 3 bases, J shed 1 base, and the junction held 6 bases outside the gene matches. Per germline, CDR1 SGHNT and CDR2 YYREEE (reference sequence). There are 15 residues in the CDR3.

Notes on this clonotype: A far larger clone is a single base away, which makes a read error likely. V and J are TRBV6-4 and TRBJ2-7, with TRBD2 identical over 11 bases. V dropped 6 bases and J dropped 5; count of bases not matched to a gene: 18. The V gene's germline CDR1 is MRHNA and CDR2 SNTAGT. CDR3 length: 18 amino acids. As DNA, the CDR3 is TGTGCCAGCAGAACTCCCCCTTTAGCGGGAGGGATGGTCCACGAGCAGTACTTC. As protein: CASRTPPLAGGMVHEQYF.

Regarding this clonotype: One end of the junction varies from germline; a read error may be responsible. The CDR3 bases are TGTGCCACCATTGATCCCCGGGCTAGCGGGAGTGTCTATGAGCAGTTCTTC. Amino acid sequence: CATIDPRASGSVYEQFF. The chain is built from TRBV24-1 and TRBJ2-1; 10 bases fit TRBD2. Germline loops: CDR1 KGHDR, CDR2 SFDVKD. This CDR3 is 17 amino acids long.